This TCR beta chain was recorded in a study of beta chain features in type 1 diabetes. Every isolated RNA sample was fully reverse transcribed, so sequencing captured expressed TCRB transcripts. Data came from immunoSEQ multiplex PCR; TCRdb stores just in-frame clones and leaves some out. This table has roughly 610,000 clones, about 16% appearing once. This clone was found a few times. The CDR3 is 16 residues long. Sequencing was carried out using naive CD4+ T cells from blood. The TCR comes from a man aged 18 to 30 in good health. This chain connects TRBV21-1 to TRBJ2-5. TRBV21-1 is termed a pseudogene. The CDR3 loop reads CASSKGCGITIETQYF. The CDR3, as DNA: TGTGCCAGCAGCAAAGGTTGTGGGATAACCATCGAGACCCAGTACTTC.